Each of the 13 T cell receptor beta chains below was sequenced from the same sample in a study of T cell changes during pregnancy in multiple sclerosis. Profiling relied on immunoSEQ multiplex PCR, and the TCRdb table lists in-frame clones only, not all of them. Of tens of thousands of clones listed, under 95% are singletons. The starting material was CD8+ T cells from peripheral blood mononuclear cells, obtained in the third trimester of pregnancy. The receptor set was obtained from a female donor with multiple sclerosis, enrolled in a pregnancy study.

The rearrangement joins TRBV11-1 to TRBJ1-1; TRBD1 is a possible D gene (6 bases). Per the germline V gene, CDR1 is SGHAT and CDR2 is FQDESV (reference sequence). The CDR3 sequence is 15 residues long. V was trimmed by 5 bases and J by 1 base, leaving 14 bases between them. Here the CDR3 reads CASSARTATNTEAFF. For the CDR3, the DNA is TGTGCCAGCAGCGCACGGACAGCCACGAACACTGAAGCTTTCTTT.

The CDR3: CASSFGGEGYEQYF. DNA for the CDR3: TGTGCCAGCAGTTTCGGAGGGGAGGGCTACGAGCAGTACTTC. This chain connects TRBV27 to TRBJ2-7, with 7 positions matching TRBD2. Germline lookup yields CDR1 MNHEY and CDR2 SMNVEV (reference sequence). The CDR3 sequence is 14 residues long. The V gene end was trimmed by 3 bases and the J gene end by 3 bases; junction bases not matched to a gene: 5.

This clone was observed once. The chain recombines TRBV4-3 with TRBJ1-1; D is unresolved. CDR3 length: 14 residues. Trimming took 4 bases from V and 12 from J, leaving 21 bases between them. Germline lookup yields CDR1 LGHNA and CDR2 YSLEER. The DNA for the CDR3 is TGCGCCAGCAGCCCGTCAATGGCCGGGGAGATACCTTTCTTT. This encodes CASSPSMAGEIPFF.

This chain links TRBV19 with TRBJ2-1; 9 bases are a match to TRBD1. The germline CDR1 and CDR2 sequences are LNHDA and SQIVND (reference sequence). After removal of 5 bases from V and 8 bases from J, the junction contained 13 bases not matched to a gene. This CDR3 comprises 16 residues. The CDR3 region has the DNA TGTGCCAGTAGTCATGTACCGGGACAGGGAAGGGATGAGCAGTTCTTC. Its translation is CASSHVPGQGRDEQFF.

This clone was recorded a few times. The chain uses TRBV28 and TRBJ2-6; 7 bases match TRBD1. The CDR3 length is 19 residues. The V segment lost 3 bases and the J segment 0 bases; nucleotides outside the gene matches: 11. Germline V lookup: CDR1 MDHEN, CDR2 SYDVKM. CDR3 bases: TGTGCCAGCAGTTTGTCCGGGACAGTAATTCCCTCTGGGGCCAACGTCCTGACTTTC. Amino acids: CASSLSGTVIPSGANVLTF.

This rearrangement joins TRBV12-5 to TRBJ2-3; D possibly corresponds to TRBD2 (6 bases). V lost 6 bases and J 2 bases, leaving 12 bases between the germline ends. CDR1 is LGHNT, CDR2 FRNRAP, per germline. The CDR3 runs to 14 residues. The CDR3 spells CASGTSLDTDTQYF. The DNA of the CDR3 is TGTGCTAGTGGGACTAGTCTTGACACAGATACGCAGTATTTT.

The chain employs TRBV4-3 and TRBJ2-7; D not resolved. Between the trimmed V and J ends, which lost 0 bases and 5 bases, there was a span of 8 bases. This CDR3 spans 13 amino acids. The germline V gene encodes CDR1 LGHNA and CDR2 YSLEER. This CDR3 is CASSQDSSHEQYF. CDR3 coding DNA: TGCGCCAGCAGCCAAGACTCCAGTCACGAGCAGTACTTC.

The J gene is TRBJ2-3, the V gene TRBV4-3; D is possibly TRBD2 (5 bases). V shed 0 bases and J shed 4 bases, with 14 bases lying between them. The CDR3 is made up of 16 amino acids. Germline V gene sequence: CDR1 LGHNA, CDR2 YSLEER. The chain's CDR3 is CASSQDPPGGADTQYF. DNA for the CDR3: TGCGCCAGCAGCCAAGACCCTCCTGGAGGCGCAGATACGCAGTATTTT.

This clone has just one count. The chain employs TRBV10-3 and TRBJ2-1; 7 bases are shared with TRBD2. The V segment lost 2 bases and the J segment 0 bases; nucleotides outside the gene matches: 4. This CDR3 has 16 amino acids. Germline CDR1 ENHRY, CDR2 SYGVKD. CDR3 bases: TGTGCCATCAGTGAGGATAGCGGGTACTCCTACAATGAGCAGTTCTTC. The encoded protein is CAISEDSGYSYNEQFF.

The V and J genes are TRBV29-1 and TRBJ1-2; the D is unclear. The CDR3 is 14 residues long. Germline V lookup: CDR1 SQVTM, CDR2 ANQGSEA. V shed 7 bases and J shed 2 bases, with 17 bases lying between them. DNA of the CDR3: TGCAGCGCTGAGATTTACAGACCCAACTATGGCTACACCTTC. It encodes CSAEIYRPNYGYTF.

The rearrangement links TRBV7-9 to TRBJ1-4; TRBD1 matches at 7 bases. CDR3 length: 14 residues. After removal of 5 bases from V and 7 bases from J, the junction contained 7 bases not matched to a gene. Germline-derived CDR1 and CDR2 are SEHNR and FQNEAQ (reference sequence). CDR3 bases: TGTGCCAGCAGCCACCGGGACAGTCCTGAAAAACTGTTTTTT. Protein product: CASSHRDSPEKLFF.

The chain has TRBV7-9 and TRBJ2-5; D unclear. The V end lost 2 bases, the J end lost 1 base, and 5 bases lay between the germline ends. The CDR3 contains 13 residues. CDR1 SEHNR and CDR2 FQNEAQ come from the germline V gene (reference sequence). The CDR3 bases are TGTGCCAGCAGCTTATCACTCCAAGAGACCCAGTACTTC. Encoded protein: CASSLSLQETQYF.

The chain joins TRBV5-4 to TRBJ1-5; no clear D. V gave up 4 bases and J gave up 7 bases, with 12 bases separating them. The germline V gene encodes CDR1 SGHNT and CDR2 YYREEE (reference sequence). This CDR3 has 13 amino acids. Written as DNA, the CDR3 is TGTGCCAGCAGCGATAGAGGAGGGCAGCCCCAGCATTTT. Its protein product is CASSDRGGQPQHF.